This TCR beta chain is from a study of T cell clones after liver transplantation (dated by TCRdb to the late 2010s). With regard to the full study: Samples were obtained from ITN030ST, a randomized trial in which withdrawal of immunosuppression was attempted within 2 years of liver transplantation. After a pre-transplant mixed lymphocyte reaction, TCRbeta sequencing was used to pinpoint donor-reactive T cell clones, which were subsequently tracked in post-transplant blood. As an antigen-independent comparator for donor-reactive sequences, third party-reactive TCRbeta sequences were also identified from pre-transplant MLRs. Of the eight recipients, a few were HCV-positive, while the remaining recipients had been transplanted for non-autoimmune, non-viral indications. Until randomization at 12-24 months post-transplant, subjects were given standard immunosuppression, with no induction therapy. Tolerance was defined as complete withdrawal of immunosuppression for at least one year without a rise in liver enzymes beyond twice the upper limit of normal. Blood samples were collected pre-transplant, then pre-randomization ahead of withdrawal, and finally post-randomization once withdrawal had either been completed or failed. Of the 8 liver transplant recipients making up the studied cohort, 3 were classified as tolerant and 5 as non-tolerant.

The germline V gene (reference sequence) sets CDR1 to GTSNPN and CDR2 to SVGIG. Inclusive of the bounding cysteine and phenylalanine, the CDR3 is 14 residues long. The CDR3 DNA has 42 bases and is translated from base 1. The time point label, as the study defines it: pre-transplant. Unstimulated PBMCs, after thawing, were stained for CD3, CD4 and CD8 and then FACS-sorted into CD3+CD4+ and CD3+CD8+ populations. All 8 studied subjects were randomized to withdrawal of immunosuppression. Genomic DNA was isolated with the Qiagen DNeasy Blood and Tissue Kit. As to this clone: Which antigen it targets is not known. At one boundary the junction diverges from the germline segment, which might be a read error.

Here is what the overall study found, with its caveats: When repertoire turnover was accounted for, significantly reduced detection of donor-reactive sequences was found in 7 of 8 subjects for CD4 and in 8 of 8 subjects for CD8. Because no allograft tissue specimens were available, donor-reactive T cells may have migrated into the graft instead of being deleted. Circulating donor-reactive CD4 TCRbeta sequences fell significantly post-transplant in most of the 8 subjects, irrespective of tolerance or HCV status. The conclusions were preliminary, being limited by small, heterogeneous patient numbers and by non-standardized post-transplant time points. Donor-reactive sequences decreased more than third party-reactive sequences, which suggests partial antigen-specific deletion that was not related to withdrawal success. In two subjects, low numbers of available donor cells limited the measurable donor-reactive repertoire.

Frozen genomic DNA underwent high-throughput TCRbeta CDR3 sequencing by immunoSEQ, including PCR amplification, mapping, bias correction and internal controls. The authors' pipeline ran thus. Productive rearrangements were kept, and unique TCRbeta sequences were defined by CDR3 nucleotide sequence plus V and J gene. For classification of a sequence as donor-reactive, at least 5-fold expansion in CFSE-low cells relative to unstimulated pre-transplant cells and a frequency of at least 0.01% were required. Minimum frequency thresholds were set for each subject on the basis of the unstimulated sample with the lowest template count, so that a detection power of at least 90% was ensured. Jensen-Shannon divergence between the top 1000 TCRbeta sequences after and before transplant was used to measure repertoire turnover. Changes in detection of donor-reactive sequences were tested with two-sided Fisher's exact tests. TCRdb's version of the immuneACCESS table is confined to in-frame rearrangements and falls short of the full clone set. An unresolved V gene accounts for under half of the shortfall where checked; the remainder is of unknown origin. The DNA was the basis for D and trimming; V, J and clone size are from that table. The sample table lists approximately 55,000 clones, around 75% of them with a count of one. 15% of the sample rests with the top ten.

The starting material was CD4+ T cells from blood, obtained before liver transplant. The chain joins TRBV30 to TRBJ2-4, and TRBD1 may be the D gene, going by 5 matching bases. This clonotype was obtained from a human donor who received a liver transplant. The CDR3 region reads CAWSVETAQNIQYF. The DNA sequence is TGTGCCTGGAGTGTAGAGACAGCCCAAAACATTCAGTACTTC.